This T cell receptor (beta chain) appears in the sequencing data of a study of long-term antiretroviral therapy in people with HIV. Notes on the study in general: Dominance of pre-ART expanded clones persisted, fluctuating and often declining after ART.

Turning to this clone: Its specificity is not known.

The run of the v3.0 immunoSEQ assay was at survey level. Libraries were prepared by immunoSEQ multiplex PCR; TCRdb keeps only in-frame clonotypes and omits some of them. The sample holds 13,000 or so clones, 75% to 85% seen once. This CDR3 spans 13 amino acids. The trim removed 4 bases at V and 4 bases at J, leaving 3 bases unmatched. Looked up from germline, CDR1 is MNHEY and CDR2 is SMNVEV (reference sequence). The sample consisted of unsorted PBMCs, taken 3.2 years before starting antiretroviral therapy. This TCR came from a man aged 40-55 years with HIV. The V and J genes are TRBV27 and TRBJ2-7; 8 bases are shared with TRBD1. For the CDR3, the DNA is TGTGCCAGCAGTTCCGGGGACAGGTACGAGCAGTACTTC. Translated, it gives CASSSGDRYEQYF.